These T cell receptor beta chains were read from a single sample in a study of shared T cell receptors in the human thymus. TCRdb's copy holds only in-frame clones and misses some; the assay was immunoSEQ multiplex PCR. The sample has about 540,000 clones; 75% to 85% are singletons. These sequences were also reported in another study, on human thymus T cells.

The sequencing sample was made of thymocytes. All receptors derive from a boy younger than two with a congenital heart defect. CDR3s include the opening cysteine and the closing phenylalanine or tryptophan. Fields, in order: CDR3 DNA, CDR3 protein, clone size, D gene, J gene, V gene. The D gene is left open where the match is weak. Only some rows state a clone size, as once, few, many or a class for expanded clones.

TGCAGCGTTAGAGACACACCTCTCAGTGAGCAGTTCTTC | CSVRDTPLSEQFF | NA | NA | TRBJ2-1 | TRBV29-1
TGCGCCAGCAGCCAGTCATCGCGGGAGGCTTCCTACGAGCAGTACTTC | CASSQSSREASYEQYF | NA | TRBD2 | TRBJ2-7 | TRBV4-3
TGTGCCAGCAGTTTCGAAGACTGCCAAGAGACCCAGTACTTC | CASSFEDCQETQYF | NA | NA | TRBJ2-5 | TRBV28
TGCGCCAGCAGCGAGGGACTAGCGGGAACAAGGGATACGCAGTATTTT | CASSEGLAGTRDTQYF | NA | TRBD2 | TRBJ2-3 | TRBV5-1
TGCGCCAGCAGCTCCGGACTAGCTGGAGCGAAAGGCAATGAGCAGTTCTTC | CASSSGLAGAKGNEQFF | NA | TRBD2 | TRBJ2-1 | TRBV5-1
TGTGCCTGGTCATGCGGACAGACGTCTAATCAGCCCCAGCATTTT | CAWSCGQTSNQPQHF | NA | NA | TRBJ1-5 | TRBV30
TGTGCCAGCAGCTTGTGTGTGGGGGAGGGGGACTACGATGAGCAGTTCTTC | CASSLCVGEGDYDEQFF | NA | NA | TRBJ2-1 | TRBV5-4
TGTGCCAGCAGCCAAGGGACTAGCGGGACAAACACCGGGGAGCTGTTTTTT | CASSQGTSGTNTGELFF | NA | TRBD2 | TRBJ2-2 | TRBV4-2
TGTGCCAGCAGCATCGAGGGGGTCTATGGCTACACCTTC | CASSIEGVYGYTF | NA | NA | TRBJ1-2 | TRBV9
TGTGCCAGCAGCTTAGCCCACTACGAGCAGTACTTC | CASSLAHYEQYF | NA | NA | TRBJ2-7 | TRBV11-2
TGTGCCAGTAGTTTTAGGGGGACAGACTCCTACGAGCAGTACTTC | CASSFRGTDSYEQYF | NA | TRBD1 | TRBJ2-7 | TRBV19
TGTGCCAGCAGCTTAGCAGAACAGGGGGCTCAGTACGAGCAGTACTTC | CASSLAEQGAQYEQYF | NA | TRBD1 | TRBJ2-7 | TRBV7-2
TGTGCCAGCAGTTACTCGACAGGGTCTGGAAACACCATATATTTT | CASSYSTGSGNTIYF | once | TRBD1 | TRBJ1-3 | TRBV6-6
TGTGCCAGCAGCGTAGGAGGTATGGCGTACGAGCAGTACTTC | CASSVGGMAYEQYF | NA | NA | TRBJ2-7 | TRBV9
TGTGCTACCAGCACCGAAGAGGGATGGGATGAAAAACTGTTTTTT | CATSTEEGWDEKLFF | NA | NA | TRBJ1-4 | TRBV6-1
TGTGCCAGCAGCAAAGCGGAAGACACGAACACTGAAGCTTTCTTT | CASSKAEDTNTEAFF | NA | NA | TRBJ1-1 | TRBV21-1
TGCGCCAGCAGCACCCCTAGCCCCCTCCTCCCCGAGCAGTTCTTC | CASSTPSPLLPEQFF | NA | NA | TRBJ2-1 | TRBV5-1
TGTGCCAGCAGTTACATGGGGGAGGACCCCCGAGAGCAGTACTTC | CASSYMGEDPREQYF | NA | NA | TRBJ2-7 | TRBV6-5
TGCGCCAGCAGCCCCACCGTGCGGGATCTCAGAAACATTCAGTACTTC | CASSPTVRDLRNIQYF | NA | NA | TRBJ2-4 | TRBV4-3
TGTGCCTGGAGTGGGGGACTTGACTATGGCTACACCTTC | CAWSGGLDYGYTF | NA | NA | TRBJ1-2 | TRBV30
TGTGCCAGCTCACCGGGGGTCACAGGGGATGGCACAGATACGCAGTATTTT | CASSPGVTGDGTDTQYF | NA | TRBD1 | TRBJ2-3 | TRBV18
TGTGCCAGCAGTAACCAGCGCACAATCTCCTACGAGCAGTACTTC | CASSNQRTISYEQYF | NA | NA | TRBJ2-7 | TRBV6-1
TGTGCCAGCAGCCGTACTAGCGGGGCCTCCTACGAGCAGTACTTC | CASSRTSGASYEQYF | NA | TRBD2 | TRBJ2-7 | TRBV5-5